The table lists the clone carrying this TCR beta chain with a few counts. Antigen specificity is unknown. The template was genomic DNA from peripheral blood, not RNA. A mixed TRB-A/B primer pool amplified rearranged TRB by multiplex touch-down PCR. MiXCR, applied by TCRdb to the multiplex PCR reads, yields one record per CDR3 protein. Of over a thousand distinct CDR3 sequences detected, around 30% appear once; the ten largest clones hold roughly 32%. This entry is derived from a study of T cell repertoires in aging, cancer and after chemotherapy. Study-level background: Donors were grouped into six age bands spanning 30 or younger through 70 or older. The study's findings and limits: Healthy donors lost TCR diversity with age mainly through richness, cancer patients through richness and evenness. Age-matched healthy donors had significantly more diverse, less clonal blood TCR repertoires than untreated cancer patients.

The CDR3 runs to 17 residues. Germline values: CDR1 KGHSH, CDR2 LQKENI. V shed 6 bases, J shed 0 bases, and the junction held 8 bases outside the gene matches. What was sequenced was blood. The sequence was collected from a human donor with a solid tumor. This rearrangement joins TRBV18 to TRBJ2-6; 7 bases agree with TRBD1. CDR3 in amino acids: CASSPGTVRSGANVLTF. The DNA for the CDR3 is TGTGCCAGCTCTCCCGGGACAGTCCGCTCTGGGGCCAACGTCCTGACTTTC. Together with reference TRBV18 and TRBJ2-6, the CDR3 gives the full variable domain: NAGVMQNPRHLVRRRGQEARLRCSPMKGHSHVYWYRQLPEEGLKFMVYLQKENIIDESGMPKERFSAEFPKEGPSILRIQQVVRGDSAAYFCASSPGTVRSGANVLTFGAGSRLTVL.